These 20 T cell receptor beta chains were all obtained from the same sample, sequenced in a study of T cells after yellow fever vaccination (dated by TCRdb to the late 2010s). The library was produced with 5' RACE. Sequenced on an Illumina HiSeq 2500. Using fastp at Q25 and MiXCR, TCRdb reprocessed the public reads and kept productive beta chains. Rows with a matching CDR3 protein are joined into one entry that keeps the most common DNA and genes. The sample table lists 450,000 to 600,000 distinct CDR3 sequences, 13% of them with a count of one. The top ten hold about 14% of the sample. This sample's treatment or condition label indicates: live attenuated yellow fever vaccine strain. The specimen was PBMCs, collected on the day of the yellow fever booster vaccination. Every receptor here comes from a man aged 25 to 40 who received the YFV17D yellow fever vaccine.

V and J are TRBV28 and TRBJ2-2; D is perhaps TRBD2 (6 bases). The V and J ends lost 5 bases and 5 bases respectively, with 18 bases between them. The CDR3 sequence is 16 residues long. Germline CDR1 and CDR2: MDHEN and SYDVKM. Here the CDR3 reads CASSPMSREGTGELFF. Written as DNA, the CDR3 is TGTGCCAGCAGTCCAATGTCGCGGGAAGGAACCGGGGAGCTGTTTTTT.

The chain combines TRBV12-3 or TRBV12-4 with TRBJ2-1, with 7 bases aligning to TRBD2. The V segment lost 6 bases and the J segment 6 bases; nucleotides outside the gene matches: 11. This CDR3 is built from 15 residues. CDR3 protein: CASSLWGGSINEQFF. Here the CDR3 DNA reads TGTGCCAGCAGCCTGTGGGGGGGGAGCATCAATGAGCAGTTCTTC.

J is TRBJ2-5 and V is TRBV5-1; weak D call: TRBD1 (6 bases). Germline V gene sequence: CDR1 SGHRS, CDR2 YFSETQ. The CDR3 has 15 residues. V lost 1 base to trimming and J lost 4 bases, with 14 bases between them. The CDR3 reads CASSLLLSGAETQYF. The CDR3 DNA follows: TGCGCCAGCAGCTTGCTTCTCTCAGGGGCAGAGACCCAGTACTTC.

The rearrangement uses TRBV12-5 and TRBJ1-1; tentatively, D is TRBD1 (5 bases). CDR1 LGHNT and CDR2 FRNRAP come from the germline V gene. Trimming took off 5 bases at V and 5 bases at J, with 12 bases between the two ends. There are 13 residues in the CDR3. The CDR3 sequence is CASGPQGRTEAFF. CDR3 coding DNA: TGTGCTAGTGGTCCGCAGGGAAGAACTGAAGCTTTCTTT.

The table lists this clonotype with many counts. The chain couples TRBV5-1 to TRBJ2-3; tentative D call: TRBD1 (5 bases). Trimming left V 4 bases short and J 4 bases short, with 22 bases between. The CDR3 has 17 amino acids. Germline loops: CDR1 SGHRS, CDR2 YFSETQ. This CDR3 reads CASSTGHRLGIADTQYF. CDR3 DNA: TGCGCCAGCAGCACCGGACACCGTCTAGGCATCGCAGATACGCAGTATTTT.

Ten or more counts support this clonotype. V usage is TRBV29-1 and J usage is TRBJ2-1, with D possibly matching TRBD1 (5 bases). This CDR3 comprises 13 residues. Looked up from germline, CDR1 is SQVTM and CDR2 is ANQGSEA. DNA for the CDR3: TGCAGTGGCGACAGATACTCCTACAATGAGCAGTTCTTC. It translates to CSGDRYSYNEQFF.

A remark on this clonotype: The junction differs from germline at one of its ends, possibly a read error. The chain's CDR3 is CATSQERLSLLRDEQYF. CDR3 nucleotide sequence: TGTGCCACCAGCCAAGAGCGACTATCCCTCCTAAGGGACGAGCAGTACTTC. The V and J genes are TRBV3-1 and TRBJ2-7, with D perhaps TRBD2 (5 bases). The CDR3 spans 17 residues. Germline assignment: CDR1 LGHDT and CDR2 YNNKEL (reference sequence).

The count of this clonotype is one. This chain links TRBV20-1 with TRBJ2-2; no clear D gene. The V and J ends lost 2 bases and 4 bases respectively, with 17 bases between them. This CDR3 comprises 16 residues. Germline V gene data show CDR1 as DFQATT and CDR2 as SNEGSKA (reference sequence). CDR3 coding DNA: TGCAGTGCTAGATCCAGCGCTAGTCTAGGCACCGGGGAGCTGTTTTTT. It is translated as CSARSSASLGTGELFF.

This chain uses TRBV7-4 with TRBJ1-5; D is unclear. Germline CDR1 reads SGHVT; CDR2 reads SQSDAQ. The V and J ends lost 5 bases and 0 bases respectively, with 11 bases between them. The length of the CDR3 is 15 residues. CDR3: CASSADKNSNQPQHF. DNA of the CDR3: TGTGCCAGCAGCGCCGACAAGAATAGCAATCAGCCCCAGCATTTT.

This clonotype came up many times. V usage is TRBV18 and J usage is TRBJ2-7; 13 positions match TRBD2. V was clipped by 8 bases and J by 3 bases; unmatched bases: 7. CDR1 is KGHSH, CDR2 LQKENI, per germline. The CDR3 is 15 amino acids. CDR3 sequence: CASSPGTSGIYEQYF. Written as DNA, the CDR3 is TGTGCCAGCAGCCCAGGGACTAGCGGGATCTACGAGCAGTACTTC.

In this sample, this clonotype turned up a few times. CDR3 bases: TGTGCCAGCAGCCAAACCGGGGCCGCAACCTACGAGCAGTACTTC. As protein: CASSQTGAATYEQYF. This chain uses TRBV14 with TRBJ2-7, with D possibly called TRBD1 or TRBD2 (5 bases each). Trimming removed 2 bases at V and 2 bases at J, with 13 bases between. The germline V gene has CDR1 SGHDN and CDR2 FVKESK. CDR3 length: 15 residues.

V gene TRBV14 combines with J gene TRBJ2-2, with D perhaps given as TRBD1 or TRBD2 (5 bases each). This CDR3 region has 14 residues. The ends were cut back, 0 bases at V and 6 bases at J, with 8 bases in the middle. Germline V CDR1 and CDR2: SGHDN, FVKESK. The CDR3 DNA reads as TGTGCCAGCAGCCAAGAAAGGGGAGCCGGGGAGCTGTTTTTT. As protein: CASSQERGAGELFF.

The CDR3 reads CASRYALGRTDTQYF. As DNA, the CDR3 is TGTGCCAGCAGGTATGCTCTGGGCCGCACAGATACGCAGTATTTT. This sequence joins TRBV7-2 and TRBJ2-3; D gene uncertain. V lost 6 bases to trimming and J lost 1 base, with 14 bases between them. Germline V CDR1 and CDR2: SGHTA, FQGNSA. The CDR3 contains 15 residues.

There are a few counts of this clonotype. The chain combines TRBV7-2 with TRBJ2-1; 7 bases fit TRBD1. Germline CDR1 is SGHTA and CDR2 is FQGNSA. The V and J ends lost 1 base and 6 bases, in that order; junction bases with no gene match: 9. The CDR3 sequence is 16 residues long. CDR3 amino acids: CASSLDTGVGSNEQFF. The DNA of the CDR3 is TGTGCCAGCAGCTTAGACACAGGGGTTGGTAGCAATGAGCAGTTCTTC.

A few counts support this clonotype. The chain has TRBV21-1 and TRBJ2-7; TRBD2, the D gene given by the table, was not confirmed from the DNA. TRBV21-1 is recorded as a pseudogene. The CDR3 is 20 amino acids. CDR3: CASSKRGTGWLAGGSCEQYF. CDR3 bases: TGTGCCAGCAGCAAAAGGGGGACAGGTTGGTTAGCGGGAGGTTCTTGCGAGCAGTACTTC.

CDR3: CSARDRGTATDTQYF. CDR3 sequence (DNA): TGCAGTGCTAGAGATAGGGGGACAGCCACAGATACGCAGTATTTT. This chain connects TRBV20-1 to TRBJ2-3; TRBD1 aligns across 7 bases. The germline V gene has CDR1 DFQATT and CDR2 SNEGSKA (reference sequence). There are 15 residues in the CDR3. Trimming removed 0 bases from V and 2 bases from J; junction bases left unmatched: 5.

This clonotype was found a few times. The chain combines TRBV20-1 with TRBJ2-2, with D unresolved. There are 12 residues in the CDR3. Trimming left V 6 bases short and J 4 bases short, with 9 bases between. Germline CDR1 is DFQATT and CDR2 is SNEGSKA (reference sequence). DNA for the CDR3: TGCAGTGCCACGCCGGGCACCGGGGAGCTGTTTTTT. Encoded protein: CSATPGTGELFF.

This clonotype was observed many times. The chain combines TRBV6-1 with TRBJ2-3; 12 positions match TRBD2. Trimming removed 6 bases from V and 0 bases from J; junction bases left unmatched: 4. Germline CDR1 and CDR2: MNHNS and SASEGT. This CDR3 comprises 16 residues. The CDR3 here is CASRRLAGGSTDTQYF. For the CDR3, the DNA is TGTGCCAGCAGGCGGCTAGCGGGAGGGAGCACAGATACGCAGTATTTT.

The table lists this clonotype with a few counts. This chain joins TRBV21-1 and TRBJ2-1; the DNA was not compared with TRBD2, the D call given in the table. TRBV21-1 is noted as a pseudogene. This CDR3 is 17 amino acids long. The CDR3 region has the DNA TGTGCCAGCAGCCCCGGGAGGGGGACCCGCGAATGTTGCGAGCAGTTCTTC. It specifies CASSPGRGTRECCEQFF.

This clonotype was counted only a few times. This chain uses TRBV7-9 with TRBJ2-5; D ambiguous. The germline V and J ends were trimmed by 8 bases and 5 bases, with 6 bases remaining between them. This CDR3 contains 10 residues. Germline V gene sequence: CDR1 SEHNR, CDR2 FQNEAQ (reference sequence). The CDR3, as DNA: TGTGCCAGCGGAGCCGAGACCCAGTACTTC. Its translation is CASGAETQYF.